The T cell receptor beta chain described here comes from a study of graft-versus-host responses after intestinal transplantation. Study-wide context: Uniformly, recipients were administered anti-thymocyte globulin induction with subsequent tacrolimus and steroids for 3 to 4 years. Findings and limits, study-wide: Early post-transplant declines in HvG were associated with peak levels of circulating GvH clones. GvH clones detected in recipient marrow included some appearing first in ileum or blood. In patients with graft-donor T cell macrochimerism, allograft graft-versus-host to host-versus-graft clonal ratios were high.

Only in-frame clones appear in the TCRdb table, and some are missing; sequencing was by immunoSEQ multiplex PCR. The sample yields more than 9,500 clones, 80% to 85% seen once. The CDR3 extends over 15 amino acids. Trimming stripped 5 bases from V and 6 bases from J, with 14 bases between. The germline CDR1 and CDR2 sequences are SGHTA and FQGTGA. A remark on this clone: As yet, its antigen is unknown.

The clonotype was recovered from a human patient who received an intestinal transplant, so some T cells may come from the graft donor. The sample consisted of PBMCs, taken 494 days after intestinal transplant. The rearrangement joins TRBV7-3 to TRBJ1-6; D is uncertain. The CDR3, as DNA: TGTGCCAGCAGCCGCGGCCTGGGGATTAATTCACCCCTCCACTTT. It codes for CASSRGLGINSPLHF.